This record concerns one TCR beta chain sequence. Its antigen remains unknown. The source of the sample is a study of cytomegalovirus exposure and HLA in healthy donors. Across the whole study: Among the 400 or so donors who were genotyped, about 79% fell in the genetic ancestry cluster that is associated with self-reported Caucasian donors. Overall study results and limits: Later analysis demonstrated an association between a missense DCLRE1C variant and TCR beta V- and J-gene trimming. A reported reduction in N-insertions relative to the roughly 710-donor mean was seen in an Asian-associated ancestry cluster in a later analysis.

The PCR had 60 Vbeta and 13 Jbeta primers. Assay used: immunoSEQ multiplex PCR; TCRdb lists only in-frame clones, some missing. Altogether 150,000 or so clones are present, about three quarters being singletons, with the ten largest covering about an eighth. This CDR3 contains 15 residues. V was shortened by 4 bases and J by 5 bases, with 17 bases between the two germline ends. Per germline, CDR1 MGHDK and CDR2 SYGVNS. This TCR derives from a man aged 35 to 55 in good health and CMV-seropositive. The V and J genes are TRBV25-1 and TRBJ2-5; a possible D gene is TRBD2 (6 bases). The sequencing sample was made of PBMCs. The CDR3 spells CASSVSGTQLETQYF. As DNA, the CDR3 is TGTGCCAGCAGTGTTAGCGGAACGCAACTCGAGACCCAGTACTTC.